The 3 T cell receptor beta chains listed next were all sequenced from one sample in a study of T cell changes during pregnancy in multiple sclerosis. Sequencing was performed with immunoSEQ multiplex PCR; in TCRdb, only in-frame clones are kept and a portion is missing. The data hold about 60,000 clones, with about 92% observed a single time. The sample in question was peripheral blood, obtained in the first trimester of pregnancy. The source of these receptors is a female donor with multiple sclerosis, enrolled in a pregnancy study.

V gene TRBV6-6 combines with J gene TRBJ1-5, with D possibly TRBD1 on 5 matching bases. V lost 5 bases and J lost 0, with 8 bases in between. CDR3 length equals 14 residues. Germline V gene data show CDR1 as MNHNY and CDR2 as SVGAGI (reference sequence). The CDR3 DNA follows: TGTGCCAGCAGTCTCAGGGATAGCAATCAGCCCCAGCATTTT. As protein: CASSLRDSNQPQHF.

The rearrangement joins TRBV5-1 to TRBJ2-5; 7 bases fit TRBD2. The length of the CDR3 is 13 residues. V lost 4 bases, J lost 4 bases, and 4 bases stayed unmatched. CDR1 SGHRS and CDR2 YFSETQ come from the germline V gene. The CDR3 loop reads CASSPIAGETQYF. As DNA, the CDR3 is TGCGCCAGCAGCCCGATAGCGGGAGAGACCCAGTACTTC.

The CDR3 region has the DNA TGTGCCAGCTCACCTTCGGCAGGAACCACTGAAGCTTTCTTT. Translated, it gives CASSPSAGTTEAFF. The chain employs TRBV18 and TRBJ1-1; the D is unclear. From germline, CDR1 is KGHSH and CDR2 LQKENI. The CDR3 spans 14 residues. The V end lost 3 bases, the J end lost 4 bases, and 12 bases lay between the germline ends.